This entry lists 23 T cell receptor beta chains sequenced from one sample in a study of blood T cell repertoires in COVID-19. Profiled with immunoSEQ multiplex PCR; TCRdb holds only in-frame clones, not every one. The repertoire holds about 57,000 clones, about 85% seen once, with roughly a fifth in the top ten. Input material: peripheral blood. These receptors were collected from an elderly woman with COVID-19, enrolled during active disease.

CDR3 sequence: CASSLHAGTGFNEQFF. The CDR3 DNA follows: TGCGCCAGCAGCCTCCACGCTGGGACAGGGTTCAATGAGCAGTTCTTC. V is TRBV5-1 and J is TRBJ2-1; TRBD1 aligns across 9 bases. The ends lost 4 bases at V and 6 bases at J; junction bases unmatched: 11. Per germline, CDR1 SGHRS and CDR2 YFSETQ. CDR3 length: 16 residues.

V gene TRBV7-2 combines with J gene TRBJ1-5; TRBD1 matches 9 bases. With V trimmed by 5 bases and J by 4 bases, 3 bases remained unmatched. CDR3 length: 14 residues. CDR1 and CDR2 from the germline V gene are SGHTA and FQGNSA. The CDR3, as DNA: TGTGCCAGCAGCCCAGGGACAGGGAATCAGCCCCAGCATTTT. Amino acids: CASSPGTGNQPQHF.

V usage is TRBV2 and J usage is TRBJ2-3; tentative D call: TRBD1 (6 bases). Germline CDR1 SNHLY, CDR2 FYNNEI. The CDR3 length is 17 residues. V gave up 2 bases and J gave up 0 bases, with 15 bases separating them. The CDR3 here is CASSEIPGHYSTDTQYF. Here the CDR3 DNA reads TGTGCCAGCAGTGAAATACCGGGACACTATAGCACAGATACGCAGTATTTT.

The J gene is TRBJ2-2, the V gene TRBV3-1 (or the pseudogene TRBV3-2); TRBD1 aligns across 9 bases. Per the germline V gene, CDR1 is LGHDT and CDR2 is YNNKEL (reference sequence). The CDR3 runs to 14 residues. The V segment lost 6 bases and the J segment 3 bases; nucleotides outside the gene matches: 2. The CDR3 is CASRGQGDTGELFF. CDR3 DNA: TGTGCCAGCAGGGGACAGGGTGACACCGGGGAGCTGTTTTTT.

This clone was detected only a few times. The rearrangement uses TRBV19 and TRBJ1-5, with TRBD1 identical over 8 bases. Trimming cost V 3 bases and J 3 bases; bases outside gene matches: 4. CDR3 length: 15 amino acids. Germline CDR1 is LNHDA and CDR2 is SQIVND (reference sequence). The CDR3 DNA follows: TGTGCCAGTAGTATGCAGGGGGCCGTCAATCAGCCCCAGCATTTT. Translation gives CASSMQGAVNQPQHF.

There are a few counts of this clone. The chain carries TRBV27 and TRBJ1-2; D is ambiguous. Germline CDR1 reads MNHEY; CDR2 reads SMNVEV (reference sequence). V was cut by 5 bases and J by 2 bases, with 9 bases left in between. The CDR3 is 13 amino acids. CDR3 in DNA: TGTGCCAGCAGTATAACCGCGAACTATGGCTACACCTTC. It encodes CASSITANYGYTF.

V usage is TRBV12-3 or TRBV12-4 and J usage is TRBJ2-5; 8 bases map to TRBD2. The ends lost 6 bases at V and 5 bases at J; junction bases unmatched: 5. The CDR3 length is 13 residues. CDR3 bases: TGTGCCAGCAGCCCTAGCGGGCGGGAGACCCAGTACTTC. The encoded protein is CASSPSGRETQYF.

The rearrangement uses TRBV3-1 (or the pseudogene TRBV3-2) and TRBJ1-5, with D possibly matching TRBD1 (6 bases). Germline V lookup: CDR1 LGHDT, CDR2 YNNKEL (reference sequence). The V end lost 4 bases, the J end lost 3 bases, and 16 bases lay between the germline ends. CDR3 length equals 16 residues. CDR3 sequence reads: CASSPKAGGYNQPQHF. In DNA form, the CDR3 reads TGTGCCAGCAGCCCGAAAGCGGGGGGCTACAATCAGCCCCAGCATTTT.

CDR3 region: CASSYDRGMSTEAFF. The CDR3 DNA is TGCGCCAGCAGCTACGACAGGGGGATGAGCACTGAAGCTTTCTTT. V is TRBV5-1 and J is TRBJ1-1; TRBD1 matches at 9 bases. Germline V lookup: CDR1 SGHRS, CDR2 YFSETQ. This CDR3 comprises 15 residues. J was trimmed by 4 bases and V by 3 bases; bases with no gene match: 7.

CDR3 loop: CASGLGTGEQFF. CDR3 DNA: TGTGCTAGTGGTCTAGGAACCGGTGAGCAGTTCTTC. The genes are TRBV12-5 and TRBJ2-1; the D is unclear. With 5 bases removed from V and 9 bases from J, the gap between germline ends came to 11 bases. The CDR3 is 12 residues long. From germline, CDR1 is LGHNT and CDR2 FRNRAP.

The chain employs TRBV4-1 and TRBJ1-2; no firm D call. This CDR3 contains 14 residues. Trimming removed 1 base at V and 2 bases at J, with 8 bases between. Germline values: CDR1 MGHRA, CDR2 YSYEKL. The CDR3 DNA is TGCGCCAGCAGCCAAGTAATCCAGAACTATGGCTACACCTTC. Translation gives CASSQVIQNYGYTF.

In this sample, this clone turned up a few times. This sequence joins TRBV7-9 and TRBJ2-7; the match to TRBD1 covers 10 bases. Germline loops: CDR1 SEHNR, CDR2 FQNEAQ (reference sequence). The CDR3 runs to 15 residues. The J segment lost 5 bases and the V segment lost 5 bases, leaving 9 bases of the junction unmatched. The CDR3 loop is CASSPAETGGHEQYF. Written as DNA, the CDR3 is TGTGCCAGCAGCCCTGCTGAGACAGGGGGCCACGAGCAGTACTTC.

This chain joins TRBV3-1 (or the pseudogene TRBV3-2) and TRBJ1-3; TRBD1 aligns across 7 bases. Germline V gives CDR1 LGHDT, CDR2 YNNKEL (reference sequence). The CDR3 is 15 residues long. V lost 3 bases to trimming and J lost 5 bases; unmatched junction nucleotides: 7. The CDR3 is CASSQQTGSRNTIYF. CDR3 in DNA: TGTGCCAGCAGCCAGCAGACAGGGAGCCGAAACACCATATATTTT.

This clone was detected only a few times. V and J are TRBV5-4 and TRBJ1-1; D possibly corresponds to TRBD1 (5 bases). Germline CDR1 reads SGHNT; CDR2 reads YYREEE (reference sequence). The germline V and J ends were trimmed by 0 bases and 8 bases, with 11 bases remaining between them. CDR3 length: 13 amino acids. CDR3 sequence: CASSLAGGGEAFF. As DNA, the CDR3 is TGTGCCAGCAGCTTGGCCGGGGGTGGGGAAGCTTTCTTT.

The V and J genes are TRBV5-1 and TRBJ2-7; 10 bases map to TRBD2. Germline V gene data show CDR1 as SGHRS and CDR2 as YFSETQ. The CDR3 has 15 residues. The ends lost 4 bases at V and 3 bases at J; junction bases unmatched: 7. CDR3 loop: CASSLGLAAIYEQYF. As DNA, the CDR3 is TGCGCCAGCAGCCTTGGACTAGCGGCCATCTACGAGCAGTACTTC.

This clone was counted between two and nine times. The chain uses TRBV19 and TRBJ1-1; tentatively, D is TRBD1 (5 bases). CDR3 length equals 14 residues. CDR1 is LNHDA, CDR2 SQIVND, per germline (reference sequence). Trimming pared 2 bases from V and 1 base from J, leaving 8 bases between. The CDR3 loop is CASSIFDRNTEAFF. Written as DNA, the CDR3 is TGTGCCAGTAGTATATTCGACAGGAACACTGAAGCTTTCTTT.

This clone showed up just a few times. The chain couples TRBV12-3 or TRBV12-4 to TRBJ1-2, with TRBD1 matching over 7 bases. The CDR3 runs to 13 residues. V shed 6 bases and J 4 bases; nucleotides not matched to a gene: 5. The CDR3 loop is CASRMTGSYGYTF. Written as DNA, the CDR3 is TGTGCCAGCAGGATGACAGGGAGCTATGGCTACACCTTC.

V usage is TRBV14 and J usage is TRBJ2-6; 7 bases line up with TRBD1. Per the germline V gene, CDR1 is SGHDN and CDR2 is FVKESK. The CDR3 sequence is 17 residues long. J lost 4 bases, V lost 4 bases, and 10 bases had no gene match. Written as DNA, the CDR3 is TGTGCCAGCAGCCTCCCGACAGGGCTTCAAGGGGCCAACGTCCTGACTTTC. This sequence encodes CASSLPTGLQGANVLTF.

The CDR3 nucleotides read TGTGCCAGCAGCCAAACTAGCGGGGCTAGCACAGATACGCAGTATTTT. Residues: CASSQTSGASTDTQYF. The V and J genes are TRBV4-2 and TRBJ2-3; the match to TRBD2 covers 10 bases. V lost 2 bases and J lost 0; bases outside the gene matches: 2. This CDR3 is built from 16 residues. Germline lookup yields CDR1 LGHNA and CDR2 YNFKEQ.

The CDR3 region has the DNA TGTGCCAGCAAGGGCGGGGGGCCTTTAAGCTCCTACGAGCAGTACTTC. This codes for CASKGGGPLSSYEQYF. The chain has TRBV2 and TRBJ2-7, with TRBD2 identical over 8 bases. With 7 bases clipped from V and 0 bases from J, the junction kept 11 bases outside the gene matches. The CDR3 totals 16 residues. Germline V gene sequence: CDR1 SNHLY, CDR2 FYNNEI.

The rearrangement uses TRBV15 and TRBJ1-4; D gene ambiguous. This CDR3 is 13 amino acids long. From germline, CDR1 is LNHNV and CDR2 YYDKDF (reference sequence). V was clipped by 2 bases and J by 5 bases, with 6 bases between them. CDR3 in DNA: TGTGCCACCAGCAGATCCAGAAATGAAAAACTGTTTTTT. This gives the protein CATSRSRNEKLFF.

The chain is built from TRBV9 and TRBJ2-2; D gene ambiguous. Per germline, CDR1 SGDLS and CDR2 YYNGEE. V was trimmed by 5 bases and J by 0 bases, leaving 11 bases between them. The CDR3 spans 15 residues. CDR3 sequence reads: CASSDKISNTGELFF. DNA for the CDR3: TGTGCCAGCAGTGACAAAATCTCGAACACCGGGGAGCTGTTTTTT.

The gene calls are TRBV5-1 and TRBJ2-5; 10 bases map to TRBD2. The CDR3 covers 14 residues. Germline loops: CDR1 SGHRS, CDR2 YFSETQ. The trim removed 1 base at V and 11 bases at J, leaving 8 bases unmatched. CDR3 sequence (DNA): TGCGCCAGCAGCTTGAGCGGGAGGGCAGACTCGCAGTACTTC. This gives the protein CASSLSGRADSQYF. The full variable domain, in which reference TRBV5-1 and TRBJ2-5 provide the parts outside the CDR3, is KAGVTQTPRYLIKTRGQQVTLSCSPISGHRSVSWYQQTPGQGLQFLFEYFSETQRNKGNFPGRFSGRQFSNSRSEMNVSTLELGDSALYLCASSLSGRADSQYFGPGTRLLVL.